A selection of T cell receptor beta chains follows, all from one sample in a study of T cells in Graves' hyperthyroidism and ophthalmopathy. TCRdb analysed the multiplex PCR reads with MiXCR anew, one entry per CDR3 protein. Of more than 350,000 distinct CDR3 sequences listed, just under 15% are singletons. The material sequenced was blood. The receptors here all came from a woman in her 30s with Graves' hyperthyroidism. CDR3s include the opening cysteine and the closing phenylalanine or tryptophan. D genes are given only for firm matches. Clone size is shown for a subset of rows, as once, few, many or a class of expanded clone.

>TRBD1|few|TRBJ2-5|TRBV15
TGTGCCACCAGCAGAGATCTGGGACAGGCGGAGACCCAGTACTTC
CATSRDLGQAETQYF
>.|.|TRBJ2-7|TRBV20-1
TGCAGTGCTAGTATCCCCGGCAAAACCTACGAGCAGTACTTC
CSASIPGKTYEQYF
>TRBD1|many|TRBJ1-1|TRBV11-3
TGTGCCAGCAGCTTAGACGGACAGGGTGGAAGAGCTTTCTTT
CASSLDGQGGRAFF
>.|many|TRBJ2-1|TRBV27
TGTGCCAGCAGTTTCAGGGGGGCGGGAGAACCCTACAATGAGCAGTTCTTC
CASSFRGAGEPYNEQFF
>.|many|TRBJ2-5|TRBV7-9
TGTGCCAGCAGCTTAGACAACGGGGAGACCCAGTACTTC
CASSLDNGETQYF
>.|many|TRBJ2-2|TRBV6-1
TGTGCCAGCAGTGAAGTAGAGGGCGGGGAGCTGTTTTTT
CASSEVEGGELFF
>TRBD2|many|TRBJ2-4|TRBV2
TGTGCCAGCAGTGAAGTACTAGCGGGCTTAGTAGCCAAAAACATTCAGTACTTC
CASSEVLAGLVAKNIQYF
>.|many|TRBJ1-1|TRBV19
TGTGCCAGTGAACGGGGGAACACTGAAGCTTTCTTT
CASERGNTEAFF
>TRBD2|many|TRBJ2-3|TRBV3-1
TGTGCCAGCAGTACCGCGACGATAGCGGGTTACACAGATACGCAGTATTTT
CASSTATIAGYTDTQYF
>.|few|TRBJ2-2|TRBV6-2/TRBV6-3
TGTGCCAGCAGCCCAGGTCGTCGCACCGGGGAGCTGTTTTTT
CASSPGRRTGELFF
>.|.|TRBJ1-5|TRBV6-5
TGTGCCAGCAGTTACGAGGGACCGGGACAGCCCCAGCATTTT
CASSYEGPGQPQHF
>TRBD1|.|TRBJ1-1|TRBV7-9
TGTGCCAGCAGCCTCACAGGGGAGGCTGAAGCTTTCTTT
CASSLTGEAEAFF
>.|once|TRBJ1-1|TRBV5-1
TGCGCCAGCAGCTTGAACCAAGGGCACACTGAAGCTTTCTTT
CASSLNQGHTEAFF
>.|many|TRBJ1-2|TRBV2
TGTGCCAGCAGTCATTATTCTTCGGGGGGCTATGGCTACACCTTC
CASSHYSSGGYGYTF
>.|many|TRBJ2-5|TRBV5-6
TGTGCCAGCAGCTTGAGGGAGGAGGGGGAGACCCAGTACTTC
CASSLREEGETQYF